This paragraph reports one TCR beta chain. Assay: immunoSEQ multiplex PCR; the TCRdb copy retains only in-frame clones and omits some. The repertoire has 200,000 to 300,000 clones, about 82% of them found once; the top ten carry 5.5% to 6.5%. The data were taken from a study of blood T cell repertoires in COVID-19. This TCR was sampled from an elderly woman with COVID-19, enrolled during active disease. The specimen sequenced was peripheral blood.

The CDR3: CASSLLIYNEQFF. The CDR3 DNA is TGTGCCAGTAGTCTCCTAATCTACAATGAGCAGTTCTTC. V usage is TRBV19 and J usage is TRBJ2-1; D gene unclear. The CDR3 spans 13 residues. From germline, CDR1 is LNHDA and CDR2 SQIVND (reference sequence). Trimming left V 5 bases short and J 3 bases short, with 8 bases between.